Below are 21 T cell receptor beta chains sequenced from a single sample in a study of read filtering for tumor transcriptome and immune sequencing (dated by TCRdb to the early 2020s). Instrument used: Illumina HiSeq 4000. The Immunoverse kit was used to build TCR libraries from around 420 ng RNA, with molecular barcoded adaptors covering alpha/delta and beta/gamma chains. TCRdb handled the public reads itself, with Q25 trimming in fastp and clone calling in MiXCR, and kept productive beta chains. Identical CDR3 protein sequences are pooled into one entry, listed with their most common genes and DNA. Across this sample there are 100,000 to 150,000 distinct CDR3 sequences, with over 10% seen only once. The ten largest account for approximately 11% of the sample. Input material: a population of CD138-negative cells sorted from bone marrow. The cell subset or site label here, explained by the study, means: bone marrow mononuclear cells depleted of CD138+ plasma/myeloma cells by negative magnetic selection. The receptors were gathered from a donor at least 40 years old with multiple myeloma.

This clonotype was observed many times. This sequence joins TRBV7-2 and TRBJ1-5, with TRBD1 as a possible D gene (5 bases). The ends were cut back, 3 bases at V and 4 bases at J, with 10 bases in the middle. Germline loops: CDR1 SGHTA, CDR2 FQGNSA. CDR3 length: 14 residues. CDR3 in DNA: TGTGCCAGCAGCTTCCCCGGGACTAATCAGCCCCAGCATTTT. Translation: CASSFPGTNQPQHF.

The V gene is TRBV7-2, the J gene TRBJ2-3; 8 bases match TRBD2. Germline lookup yields CDR1 SGHTA and CDR2 FQGNSA. The trim removed 5 bases at V and 0 bases at J, leaving 16 bases unmatched. The CDR3 runs 19 residues. DNA of the CDR3: TGTGCCAGCAGCCTTACTGCTAGCGGGTCGAGACCTAGCACAGATACGCAGTATTTT. Translated, it gives CASSLTASGSRPSTDTQYF. The whole variable domain, filled in from reference TRBV7-2 and TRBJ2-3, reads GAGVSQSPSNKVTEKGKDVELRCDPISGHTALYWYRQSLGQGLEFLIYFQGNSAPDKSGLPSDRFSAERTGGSVSTLTIQRTQQEDSAVYLCASSLTASGSRPSTDTQYFGPGTRLTVL.

This clonotype was observed at least ten times. V is TRBV6-1 and J is TRBJ1-3; unclear D gene. The CDR3 has 16 amino acids. The V gene lost 4 bases and the J gene lost 0 bases, with 13 bases spanning the gap. CDR1 and CDR2 (germline): MNHNS, SASEGT. Here the CDR3 reads CASSAENAGSGNTIYF. The DNA of the CDR3 is TGTGCCAGCAGTGCTGAGAACGCCGGCTCTGGAAACACCATATATTTT.

Only a few counts were recorded for this clonotype. The chain has TRBV7-2 and TRBJ1-1; 11 bases fit TRBD1. The germline V gene has CDR1 SGHTA and CDR2 FQGNSA. The junction had 4 bases not matched to a gene; V was cut back by 5 bases and J by 5 bases. The CDR3 has 14 residues. The CDR3 DNA sequence: TGTGCCAGCAGCACCGGACAGGGGGCTACTGAAGCTTTCTTT. It translates to CASSTGQGATEAFF.

J is TRBJ2-2 and V is TRBV7-9; D perhaps matches TRBD2 (6 bases). The CDR3 loop spans 16 amino acids. From germline, CDR1 is SEHNR and CDR2 FQNEAQ (reference sequence). V was shortened by 5 bases and J by 3 bases, with 16 bases between the two germline ends. The CDR3 DNA reads as TGTGCCAGCAGCAAAGGGCGGGATTGGGACACCGGGGAGCTGTTTTTT. It yields the protein CASSKGRDWDTGELFF.

This chain joins TRBV4-1 and TRBJ2-7; the D gene is possibly TRBD2 (6 bases). Germline lookup yields CDR1 MGHRA and CDR2 YSYEKL. This CDR3 has 14 amino acids. V lost 2 bases to trimming and J lost 2 bases, with 10 bases between them. CDR3 in DNA: TGCGCCAGCAGCCAACTAGCGCAAGCCTACGAGCAGTACTTC. As protein: CASSQLAQAYEQYF.

This clonotype was observed many times. The chain employs TRBV7-9 and TRBJ2-1; 10 positions agree with TRBD1. Trimming took 5 bases from V and 6 from J; bases not matched to a gene: 7. Germline loops: CDR1 SEHNR, CDR2 FQNEAQ (reference sequence). This CDR3 has 15 residues. CDR3: CASSLGRTGGNEQFF. As DNA, the CDR3 is TGTGCCAGCAGCCTAGGAAGGACAGGGGGCAATGAGCAGTTCTTC.

A word on this clonotype: This may be a read error: a much more frequent sequence differs by one nucleotide. The chain carries TRBV6-1 and TRBJ2-7; the D gene is possibly TRBD1 (6 bases). Trimming took 3 bases from V and 3 from J, leaving 12 bases between them. The CDR3 length is 14 residues. Germline loops: CDR1 MNHNS, CDR2 SASEGT. CDR3: CASSDGAGDYEQYF. The DNA for the CDR3 is TGTGCCAGCAGTGACGGGGCAGGGGACTACGAGCAGTACTTC.

This clonotype was counted only a few times. This sequence joins TRBV7-3 and TRBJ1-3, with D perhaps matching TRBD1 (6 bases). Germline CDR1 reads SGHTA; CDR2 reads FQGTGA. The CDR3 length is 14 residues. With 3 bases removed from V and 2 bases from J, the gap between germline ends came to 8 bases. CDR3 DNA sequence: TGTGCCAGCAGCTTGGGGGCACCTGGAAACACCATATATTTT. As protein: CASSLGAPGNTIYF. Filled out from reference TRBV7-3 and TRBJ1-3, the complete variable domain reads GAGVSQTPSNKVTEKGKYVELRCDPISGHTALYWYRQSLGQGPEFLIYFQGTGAADDSGLPNDRFFAVRPEGSVSTLKIQRTERGDSAVYLCASSLGAPGNTIYFGEGSWLTVV.

This clonotype has ten or more counts. This chain joins TRBV29-1 and TRBJ2-2; D could derive from TRBD1 or TRBD2 (5 bases each). V lost 6 bases and J lost 7, with 15 bases in between. The CDR3 spans 13 residues. Germline V lookup: CDR1 SQVTM, CDR2 ANQGSEA. The CDR3 is CSVEGWADGELFF. The CDR3 DNA follows: TGCAGCGTCGAGGGGTGGGCGGACGGGGAGCTGTTTTTT.

The table lists this clonotype with many counts. This rearrangement joins TRBV3-2 to TRBJ2-7; the DNA was not used to check the table's D call, TRBD2. TRBV3-2 is labeled a pseudogene. The CDR3 consists of 16 residues. The CDR3 is CASSQVGGLGSYEQYF. The CDR3 nucleotides are TGTGCCAGCAGCCAAGTAGGGGGACTAGGCTCCTACGAGCAGTACTTC.

This chain links TRBV4-1 with TRBJ2-3; D remains unclear. Trimming shortened V by 4 bases and J by 1 base, and 9 bases separated the two germline ends. Germline CDR1 MGHRA, CDR2 YSYEKL. This CDR3 has 14 residues. CDR3 residues: CASSPRSRTDTQYF. CDR3 nucleotide sequence: TGCGCCAGCAGCCCTCGGTCGCGCACAGATACGCAGTATTTT.

On this clonotype itself: A far larger clone is just one base off, so this is likely a read error. J is TRBJ2-1 and V is TRBV5-1, with 8 bases matching TRBD1. The CDR3 consists of 14 residues. The V gene's germline CDR1 is SGHRS and CDR2 YFSETQ. The CDR3 coding sequence is TGTGCCAGCAGCGTGGCCGGGACAGGCCGCGAGCAGTTCTTC. Translation: CASSVAGTGREQFF.

This clonotype came up many times. The chain links TRBV6-5 to TRBJ2-2; D unresolved. This CDR3 is 13 amino acids long. V was pared by 8 bases and J by 5 bases, with 12 bases between. Germline assignment: CDR1 MNHEY and CDR2 SVGAGI. The CDR3 loop reads CASRRFRTGELFF. The CDR3, as DNA: TGTGCCAGCCGCAGGTTTCGGACCGGGGAGCTGTTTTTT.

This clonotype was found many times. The V and J genes are TRBV20-1 and TRBJ1-1; maybe TRBD1 (5 bases). Germline lookup yields CDR1 DFQATT and CDR2 SNEGSKA (reference sequence). Trimming removed 0 bases at V and 2 bases at J, with 13 bases between. CDR3 length equals 15 residues. CDR3: CSARDPGGDNTEAFF. The DNA for the CDR3 is TGCAGTGCTAGAGATCCGGGGGGGGACAACACTGAAGCTTTCTTT.

This clonotype was observed many times. V usage is TRBV7-9 and J usage is TRBJ2-2, with TRBD1 matching over 11 bases. The ends lost 5 bases at V and 4 bases at J; junction bases unmatched: 6. Germline assignment: CDR1 SEHNR and CDR2 FQNEAQ (reference sequence). The length of the CDR3 is 16 residues. CDR3 residues: CASSHRTGGFTGELFF. The DNA for the CDR3 is TGTGCCAGCAGCCATAGGACAGGGGGCTTCACCGGGGAGCTGTTTTTT.

As concerns this clonotype: One base away lies a much larger clone, so this may be a sequencing read error. CDR3 sequence reads: CASSLALVYGHTF. The DNA of the CDR3 is TGTGCCAGCAGTTTGGCCCTGGTTTACGGCCACACCTTC. The V call is TRBV12-3 or TRBV12-4, the J call TRBJ1-2, with D hard to call. This CDR3 is 13 amino acids long. V lost 3 bases and J 12 bases, leaving 17 bases between the germline ends.

This clonotype was detected many times. The V call is TRBV5-1, the J call TRBJ2-3; 15 bases align to TRBD2. CDR1 is SGHRS, CDR2 YFSETQ, per germline. The CDR3 is 15 residues long. Trimming removed 4 bases from V and 8 bases from J; junction bases left unmatched: 5. The CDR3 nucleotides are TGCGCCAGCAGCCAAGGGACTAGCGGGGGGCTTACGCAGTATTTT. Amino acids: CASSQGTSGGLTQYF.

Comment on this clonotype: A much more abundant neighbour one base away suggests this may be a read error. The V call is TRBV28, the J call TRBJ1-5, with 8 bases aligning to TRBD1. Germline lookup yields CDR1 MDHEN and CDR2 SYDVKM. The CDR3 is 16 residues long. Losses at the gene ends were 6 bases for V and 11 bases for J; bases not matched to a gene: 18. The CDR3 bases are TGTGCCAGCAGGAACAGCCAGGGGGCGGGGGAGCAGACCCAGCATTTT. It translates to CASRNSQGAGEQTQHF.

Of note for this clonotype: It may be a read error: a sequence one base away is much more abundant. A read error is likely, as this CDR3 ends without the conserved phenylalanine or tryptophan. CDR3 loop: CAWRAGGGTGELFL. DNA of the CDR3: TGTGCCTGGAGGGCAGGGGGAGGCACCGGGGAGCTGTTTCTT. The chain links TRBV30 to TRBJ2-2, with D possibly being TRBD1 (7 bases). The CDR3 is 14 residues long. The germline V gene encodes CDR1 GTSNPN and CDR2 SVGIG (reference sequence). V was clipped by 3 bases and J by 4 bases, with 12 bases between them.

The V gene is TRBV5-4, the J gene TRBJ1-1; 8 bases are a match to TRBD1. The CDR3 is 16 amino acids. Germline lookup yields CDR1 SGHNT and CDR2 YYREEE (reference sequence). Losses at the gene ends were 0 bases for V and 1 base for J; bases not matched to a gene: 5. DNA for the CDR3: TGTGCCAGCAGCTTGGAGTACGGGACAGGGAACACTGAAGCTTTCTTT. This codes for CASSLEYGTGNTEAFF.